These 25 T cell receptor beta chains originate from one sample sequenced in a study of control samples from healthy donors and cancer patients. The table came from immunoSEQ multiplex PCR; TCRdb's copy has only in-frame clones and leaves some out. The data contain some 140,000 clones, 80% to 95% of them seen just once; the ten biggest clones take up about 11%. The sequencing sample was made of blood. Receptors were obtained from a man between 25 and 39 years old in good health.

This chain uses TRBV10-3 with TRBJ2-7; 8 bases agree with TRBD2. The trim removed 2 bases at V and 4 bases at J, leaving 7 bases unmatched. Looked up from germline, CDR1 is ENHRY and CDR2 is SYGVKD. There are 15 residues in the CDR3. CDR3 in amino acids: CAISEDGGRMYEQYF. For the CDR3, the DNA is TGTGCCATCAGTGAGGATGGCGGGAGGATGTACGAGCAGTACTTC.

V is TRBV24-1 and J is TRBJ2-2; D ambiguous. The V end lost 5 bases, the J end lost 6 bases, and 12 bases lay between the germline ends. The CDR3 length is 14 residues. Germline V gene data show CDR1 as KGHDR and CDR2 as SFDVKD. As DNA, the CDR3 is TGTGCCACCAGTGTCCGTCTGACACCCGGGGAGCTGTTTTTT. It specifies CATSVRLTPGELFF.

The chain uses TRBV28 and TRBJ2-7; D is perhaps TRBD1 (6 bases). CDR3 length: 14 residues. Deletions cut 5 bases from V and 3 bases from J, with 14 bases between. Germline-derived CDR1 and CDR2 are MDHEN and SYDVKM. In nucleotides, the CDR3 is TGTGCCAGCAGTCGGGCCGGGACACTCTACGAGCAGTACTTC. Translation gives CASSRAGTLYEQYF.

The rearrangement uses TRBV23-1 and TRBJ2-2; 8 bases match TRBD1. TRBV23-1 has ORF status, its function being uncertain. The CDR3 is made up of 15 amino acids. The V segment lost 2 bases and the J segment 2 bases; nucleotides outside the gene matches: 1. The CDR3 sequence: CASSQAGGNTGELFF. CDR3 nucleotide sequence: TGCGCCAGCAGTCAAGCAGGGGGCAACACCGGGGAGCTGTTTTTT.

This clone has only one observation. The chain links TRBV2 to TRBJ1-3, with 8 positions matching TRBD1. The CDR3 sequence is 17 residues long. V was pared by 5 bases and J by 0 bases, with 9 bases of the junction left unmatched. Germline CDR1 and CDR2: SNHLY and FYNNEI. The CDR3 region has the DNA TGTGCCAGCAGTTCCAGGACAGGGTTATTCTCTGGAAACACCATATATTTT. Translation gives CASSSRTGLFSGNTIYF.

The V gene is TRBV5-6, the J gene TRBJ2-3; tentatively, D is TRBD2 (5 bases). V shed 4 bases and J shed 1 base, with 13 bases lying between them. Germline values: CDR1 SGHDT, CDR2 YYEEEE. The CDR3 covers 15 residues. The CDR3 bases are TGTGCCAGCAGCGTCGGACTTGGAGGCACAGATACGCAGTATTTT. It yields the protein CASSVGLGGTDTQYF. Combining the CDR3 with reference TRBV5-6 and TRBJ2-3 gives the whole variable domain DAGVTQSPTHLIKTRGQQVTLRCSPKSGHDTVSWYQQALGQGPQFIFQYYEEEERQRGNFPDRFSGHQFPNYSSELNVNALLLGDSALYLCASSVGLGGTDTQYFGPGTRLTVL.

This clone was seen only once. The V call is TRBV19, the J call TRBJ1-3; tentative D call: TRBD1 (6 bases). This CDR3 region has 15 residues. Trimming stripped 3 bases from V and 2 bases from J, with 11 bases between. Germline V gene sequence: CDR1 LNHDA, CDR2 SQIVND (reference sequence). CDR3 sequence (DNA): TGTGCCAGTAGTATCGCTAACAGGGCTGGAAACACCATATATTTT. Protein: CASSIANRAGNTIYF.

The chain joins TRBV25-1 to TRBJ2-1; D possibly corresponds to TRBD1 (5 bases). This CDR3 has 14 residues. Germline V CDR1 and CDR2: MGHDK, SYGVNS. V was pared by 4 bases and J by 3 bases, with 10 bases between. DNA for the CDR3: TGTGCCAGCAGTGTCAGGGAAGACTACAATGAGCAGTTCTTC. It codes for CASSVREDYNEQFF. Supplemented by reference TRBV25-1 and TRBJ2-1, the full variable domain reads EADIYQTPRYLVIGTGKKITLECSQTMGHDKMYWYQQDPGMELHLIHYSYGVNSTEKGDLSSESTVSRIRTEHFPLTLESARPSHTSQYLCASSVREDYNEQFFGPGTRLTVL.

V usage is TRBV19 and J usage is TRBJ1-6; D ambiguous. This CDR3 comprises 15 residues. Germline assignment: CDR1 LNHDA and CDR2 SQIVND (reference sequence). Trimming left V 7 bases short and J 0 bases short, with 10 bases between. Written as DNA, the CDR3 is TGTGCCAGTAATGCCAGGAGCTCCTATAATTCACCCCTCCACTTT. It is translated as CASNARSSYNSPLHF. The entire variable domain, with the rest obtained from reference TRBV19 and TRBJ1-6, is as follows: DGGITQSPKYLFRKEGQNVTLSCEQNLNHDAMYWYRQDPGQGLRLIYYSQIVNDFQKGDIAEGYSVSREKKESFPLTVTSAQKNPTAFYLCASNARSSYNSPLHFGNGTRLTVT.

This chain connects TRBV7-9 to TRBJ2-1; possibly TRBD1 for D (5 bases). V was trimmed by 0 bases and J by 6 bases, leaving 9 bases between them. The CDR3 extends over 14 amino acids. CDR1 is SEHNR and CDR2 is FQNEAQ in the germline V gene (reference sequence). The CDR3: CASSLAGVGNEQFF. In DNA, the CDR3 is TGTGCCAGCAGCTTAGCAGGGGTAGGCAATGAGCAGTTCTTC.

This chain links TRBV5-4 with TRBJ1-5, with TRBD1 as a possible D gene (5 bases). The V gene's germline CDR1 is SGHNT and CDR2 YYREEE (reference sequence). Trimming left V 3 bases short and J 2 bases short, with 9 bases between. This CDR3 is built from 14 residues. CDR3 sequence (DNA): TGTGCCAGCAGCTCCGGGGCCGGCAATCAGCCCCAGCATTTT. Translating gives CASSSGAGNQPQHF.

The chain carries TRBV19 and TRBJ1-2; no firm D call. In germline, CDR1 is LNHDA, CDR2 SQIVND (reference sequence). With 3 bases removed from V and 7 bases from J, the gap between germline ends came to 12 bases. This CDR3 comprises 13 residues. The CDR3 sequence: CASSIGGRGGYTF. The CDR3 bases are TGTGCCAGTAGTATTGGAGGAAGAGGTGGCTACACCTTC.

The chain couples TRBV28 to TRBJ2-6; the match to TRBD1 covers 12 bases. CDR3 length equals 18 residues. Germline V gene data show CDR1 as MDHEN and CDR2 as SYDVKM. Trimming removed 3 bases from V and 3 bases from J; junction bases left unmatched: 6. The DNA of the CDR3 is TGTGCCAGCAGTTTGACCGGGACAGGGGGCTTTGGGGCCAACGTCCTGACTTTC. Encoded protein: CASSLTGTGGFGANVLTF.

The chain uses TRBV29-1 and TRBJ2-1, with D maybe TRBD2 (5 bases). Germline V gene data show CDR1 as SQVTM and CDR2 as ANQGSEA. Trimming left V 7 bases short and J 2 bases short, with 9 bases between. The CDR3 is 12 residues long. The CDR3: CSATEAYNEQFF. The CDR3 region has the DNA TGCAGCGCGACGGAGGCCTACAATGAGCAGTTCTTC.

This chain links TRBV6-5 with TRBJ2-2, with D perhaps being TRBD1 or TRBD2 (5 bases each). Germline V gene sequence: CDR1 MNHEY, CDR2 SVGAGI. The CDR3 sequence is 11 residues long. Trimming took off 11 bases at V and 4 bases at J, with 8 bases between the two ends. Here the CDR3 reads CAYGGTGELFF. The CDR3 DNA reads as TGTGCCTATGGGGGCACCGGGGAGCTGTTTTTT.

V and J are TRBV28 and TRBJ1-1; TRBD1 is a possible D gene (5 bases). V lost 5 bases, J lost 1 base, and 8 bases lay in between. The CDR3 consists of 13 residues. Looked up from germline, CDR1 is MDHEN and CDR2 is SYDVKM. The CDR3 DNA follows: TGTGCCAGCAGTCCAGGACAGAACACTGAAGCTTTCTTT. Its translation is CASSPGQNTEAFF.

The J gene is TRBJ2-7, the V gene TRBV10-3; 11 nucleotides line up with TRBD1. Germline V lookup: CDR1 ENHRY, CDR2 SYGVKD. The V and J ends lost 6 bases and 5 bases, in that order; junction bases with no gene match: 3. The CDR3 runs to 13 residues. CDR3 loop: CAISGTGGNEQYF. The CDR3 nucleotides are TGTGCCATCAGCGGGACAGGGGGGAACGAGCAGTACTTC.

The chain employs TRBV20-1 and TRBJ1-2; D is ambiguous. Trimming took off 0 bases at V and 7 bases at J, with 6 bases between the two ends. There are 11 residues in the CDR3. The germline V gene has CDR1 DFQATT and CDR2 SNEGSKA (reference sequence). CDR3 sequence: CSAREVGGYTF. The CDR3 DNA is TGCAGTGCTAGAGAAGTTGGTGGCTACACCTTC.

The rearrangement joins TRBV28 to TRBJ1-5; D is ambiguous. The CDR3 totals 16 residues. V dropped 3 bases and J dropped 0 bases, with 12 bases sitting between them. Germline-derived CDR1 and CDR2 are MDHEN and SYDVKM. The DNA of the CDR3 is TGTGCCAGCAGTTTGGGCAGCTTCCATAGCAATCAGCCCCAGCATTTT. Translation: CASSLGSFHSNQPQHF.

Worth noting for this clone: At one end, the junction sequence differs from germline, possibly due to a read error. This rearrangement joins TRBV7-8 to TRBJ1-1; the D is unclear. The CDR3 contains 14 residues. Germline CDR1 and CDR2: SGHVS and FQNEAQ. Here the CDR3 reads CASTLGPGMTEAFF. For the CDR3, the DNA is TGTGCCAGCACCTTAGGGCCTGGGATGACTGAAGCTTTCTTT.

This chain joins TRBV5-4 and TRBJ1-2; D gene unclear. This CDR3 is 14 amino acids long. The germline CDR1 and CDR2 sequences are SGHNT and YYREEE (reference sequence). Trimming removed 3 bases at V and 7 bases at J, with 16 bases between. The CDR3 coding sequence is TGTGCCAGCAGCTGGGAAAGAGTCGCTCCTGGCTACACCTTC. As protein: CASSWERVAPGYTF.

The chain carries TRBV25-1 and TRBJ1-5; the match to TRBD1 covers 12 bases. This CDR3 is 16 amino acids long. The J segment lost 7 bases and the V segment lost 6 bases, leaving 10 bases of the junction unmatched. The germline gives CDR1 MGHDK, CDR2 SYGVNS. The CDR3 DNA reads TGTGCCAGCAGAGGGACAGGGGGCGCCGCGGGACAGCCCCAGCATTTT. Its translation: CASRGTGGAAGQPQHF.

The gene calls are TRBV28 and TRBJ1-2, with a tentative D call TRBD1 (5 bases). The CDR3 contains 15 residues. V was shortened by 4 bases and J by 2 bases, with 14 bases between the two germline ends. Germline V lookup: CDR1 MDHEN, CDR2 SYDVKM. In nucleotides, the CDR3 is TGTGCCAGCAGTTCGCCGGGGGGAGCCAACTATGGCTACACCTTC. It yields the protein CASSSPGGANYGYTF.

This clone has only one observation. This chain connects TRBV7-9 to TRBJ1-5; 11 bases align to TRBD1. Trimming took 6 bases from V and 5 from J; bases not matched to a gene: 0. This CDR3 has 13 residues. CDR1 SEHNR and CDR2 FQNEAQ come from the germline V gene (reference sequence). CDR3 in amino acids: CASRGQGDQPQHF. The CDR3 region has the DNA TGTGCCAGCAGGGGACAGGGGGATCAGCCCCAGCATTTT.

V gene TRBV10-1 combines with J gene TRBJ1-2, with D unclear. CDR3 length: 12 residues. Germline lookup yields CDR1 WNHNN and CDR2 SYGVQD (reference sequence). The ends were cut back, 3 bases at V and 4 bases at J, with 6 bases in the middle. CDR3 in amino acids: CASSDYSYGYTF. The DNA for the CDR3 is TGCGCCAGCAGTGACTACAGCTATGGCTACACCTTC.